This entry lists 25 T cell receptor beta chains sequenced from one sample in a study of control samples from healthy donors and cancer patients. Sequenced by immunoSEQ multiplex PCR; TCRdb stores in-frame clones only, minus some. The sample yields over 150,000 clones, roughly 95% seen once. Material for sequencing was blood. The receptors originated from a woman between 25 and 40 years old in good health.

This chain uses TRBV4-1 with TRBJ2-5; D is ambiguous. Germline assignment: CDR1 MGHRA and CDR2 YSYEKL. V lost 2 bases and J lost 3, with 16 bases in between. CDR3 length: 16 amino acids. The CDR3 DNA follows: TGCGCCAGCAGCCAATTCTATTCGGGTGTCAAAGAGACCCAGTACTTC. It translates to CASSQFYSGVKETQYF.

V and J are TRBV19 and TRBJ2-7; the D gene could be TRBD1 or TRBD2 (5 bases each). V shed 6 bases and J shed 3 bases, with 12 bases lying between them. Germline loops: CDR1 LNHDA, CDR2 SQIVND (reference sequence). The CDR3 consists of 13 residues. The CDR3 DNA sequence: TGTGCCAGTAGGCGAAATGGGGGCTACGAGCAGTACTTC. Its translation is CASRRNGGYEQYF.

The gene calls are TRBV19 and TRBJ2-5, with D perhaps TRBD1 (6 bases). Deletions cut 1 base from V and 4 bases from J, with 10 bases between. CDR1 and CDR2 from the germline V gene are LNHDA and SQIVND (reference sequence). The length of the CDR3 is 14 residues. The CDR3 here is CASSIGFRGETQYF. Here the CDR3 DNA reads TGTGCCAGTAGTATAGGTTTCAGGGGAGAGACCCAGTACTTC.

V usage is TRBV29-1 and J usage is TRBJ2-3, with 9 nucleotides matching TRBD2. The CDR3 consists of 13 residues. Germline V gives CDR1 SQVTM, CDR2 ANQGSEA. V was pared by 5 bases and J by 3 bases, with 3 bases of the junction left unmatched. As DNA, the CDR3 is TGCAGCGTTATAGCGGGAGTAACAGATACGCAGTATTTT. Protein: CSVIAGVTDTQYF.

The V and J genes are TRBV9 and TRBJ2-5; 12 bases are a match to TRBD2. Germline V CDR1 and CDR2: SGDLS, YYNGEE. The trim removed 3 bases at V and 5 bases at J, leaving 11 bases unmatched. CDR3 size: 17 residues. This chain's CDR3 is CASSGGGLAGIVETQYF. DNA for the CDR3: TGTGCCAGCAGCGGAGGAGGACTAGCGGGAATCGTGGAGACCCAGTACTTC.

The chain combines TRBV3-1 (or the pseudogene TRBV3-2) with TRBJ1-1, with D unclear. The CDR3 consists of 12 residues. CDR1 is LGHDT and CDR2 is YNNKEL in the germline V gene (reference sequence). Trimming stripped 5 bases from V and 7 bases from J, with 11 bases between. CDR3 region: CASSSWAGEAFF. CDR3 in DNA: TGTGCCAGCAGCTCGTGGGCCGGTGAAGCTTTCTTT.

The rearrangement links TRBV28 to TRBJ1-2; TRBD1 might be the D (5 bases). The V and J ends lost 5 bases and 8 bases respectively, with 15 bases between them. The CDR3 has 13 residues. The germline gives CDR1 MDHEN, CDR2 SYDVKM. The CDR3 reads CASSPPGVRGYTF. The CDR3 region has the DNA TGTGCCAGCAGTCCCCCGGGGGTAAGGGGCTACACCTTC.

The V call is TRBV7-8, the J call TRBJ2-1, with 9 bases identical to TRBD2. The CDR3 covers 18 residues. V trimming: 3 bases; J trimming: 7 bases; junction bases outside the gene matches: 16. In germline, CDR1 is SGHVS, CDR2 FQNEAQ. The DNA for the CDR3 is TGTGCCAGCAGCTTTAATCAACGCGGGCGGGGGGGTACAAATGAGCAGTTCTTC. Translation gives CASSFNQRGRGGTNEQFF.

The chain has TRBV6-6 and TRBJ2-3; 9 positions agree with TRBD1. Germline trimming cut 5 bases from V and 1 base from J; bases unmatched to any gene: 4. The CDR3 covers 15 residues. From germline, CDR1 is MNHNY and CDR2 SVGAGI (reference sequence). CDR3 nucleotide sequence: TGTGCCAGCAGTAATACAGGGGGCGGCACAGATACGCAGTATTTT. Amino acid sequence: CASSNTGGGTDTQYF.

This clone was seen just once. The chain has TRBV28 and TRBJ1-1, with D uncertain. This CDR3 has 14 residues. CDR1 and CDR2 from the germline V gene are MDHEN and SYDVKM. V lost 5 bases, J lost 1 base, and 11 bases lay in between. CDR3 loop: CASSPWSQNTEAFF. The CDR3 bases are TGTGCCAGCAGTCCCTGGTCTCAGAACACTGAAGCTTTCTTT.

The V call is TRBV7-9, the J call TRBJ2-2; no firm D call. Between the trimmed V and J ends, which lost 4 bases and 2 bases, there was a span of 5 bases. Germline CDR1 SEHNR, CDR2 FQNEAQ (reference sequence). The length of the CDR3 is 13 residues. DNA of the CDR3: TGTGCCAGCAGCTCCCTCAACACCGGGGAGCTGTTTTTT. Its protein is CASSSLNTGELFF.

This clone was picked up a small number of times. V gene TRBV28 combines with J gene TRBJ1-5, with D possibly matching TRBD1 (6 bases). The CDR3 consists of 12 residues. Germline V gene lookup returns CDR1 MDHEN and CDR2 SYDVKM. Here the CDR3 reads CCSQGGTQPQHF. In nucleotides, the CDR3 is TGTTGCTCACAGGGAGGCACTCAGCCCCAGCATTTT.

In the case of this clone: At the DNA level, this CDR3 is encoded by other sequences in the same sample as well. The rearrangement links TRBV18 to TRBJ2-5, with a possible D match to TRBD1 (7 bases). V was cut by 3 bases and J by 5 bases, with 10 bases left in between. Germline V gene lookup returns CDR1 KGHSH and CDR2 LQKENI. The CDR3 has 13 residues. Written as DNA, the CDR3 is TGTGCCAGCTCACCGCGGGGACAGGAGACCCAGTACTTC. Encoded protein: CASSPRGQETQYF.

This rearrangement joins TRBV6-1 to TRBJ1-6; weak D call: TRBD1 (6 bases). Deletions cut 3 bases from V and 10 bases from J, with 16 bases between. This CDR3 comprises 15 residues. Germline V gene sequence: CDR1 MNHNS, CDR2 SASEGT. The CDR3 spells CASSDRDNVLSPLHF. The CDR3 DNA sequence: TGTGCCAGCAGTGACCGGGACAACGTTTTGTCACCCCTCCACTTT.

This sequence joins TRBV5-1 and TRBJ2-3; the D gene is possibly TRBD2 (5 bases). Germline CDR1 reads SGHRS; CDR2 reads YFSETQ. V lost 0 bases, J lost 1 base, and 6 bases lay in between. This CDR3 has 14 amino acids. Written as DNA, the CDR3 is TGCGCCAGCAGCTTGGTGAGGGGCACAGATACGCAGTATTTT. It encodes CASSLVRGTDTQYF.

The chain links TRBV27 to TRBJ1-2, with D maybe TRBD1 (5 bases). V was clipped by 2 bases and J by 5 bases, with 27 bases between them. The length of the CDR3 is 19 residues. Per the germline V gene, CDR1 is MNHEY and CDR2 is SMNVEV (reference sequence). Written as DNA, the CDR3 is TGTGCCAGCAGTTTAGTAGGGGCATCCCTTCGACAGAAATCATATGGCTACACCTTC. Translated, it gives CASSLVGASLRQKSYGYTF.

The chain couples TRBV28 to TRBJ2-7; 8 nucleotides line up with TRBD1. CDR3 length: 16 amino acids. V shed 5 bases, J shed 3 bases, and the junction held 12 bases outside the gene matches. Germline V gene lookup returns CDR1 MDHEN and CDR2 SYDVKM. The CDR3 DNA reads TGTGCCAGCAGTGCTAGAGACAGGGGTACAATCTACGAGCAGTACTTC. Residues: CASSARDRGTIYEQYF. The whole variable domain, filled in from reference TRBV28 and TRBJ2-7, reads DVKVTQSSRYLVKRTGEKVFLECVQDMDHENMFWYRQDPGLGLRLIYFSYDVKMKEKGDIPEGYSVSREKKERFSLILESASTNQTSMYLCASSARDRGTIYEQYFGPGTRLTVT.

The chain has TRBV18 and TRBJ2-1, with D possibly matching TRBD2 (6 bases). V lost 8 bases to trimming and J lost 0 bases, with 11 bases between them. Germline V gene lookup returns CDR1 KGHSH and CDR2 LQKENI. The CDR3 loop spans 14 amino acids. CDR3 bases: TGTGCCAGCGCCGGGACTCGCTCCTACAATGAGCAGTTCTTC. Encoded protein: CASAGTRSYNEQFF.

The CDR3 DNA is TGTGCCACCAGTGATGGAGGAGGGGGGAAGTGGAATGAGCAGTTCTTC. Amino acids: CATSDGGGGKWNEQFF. The chain employs TRBV24-1 and TRBJ2-1, with D perhaps matching TRBD1 or TRBD2 (6 bases each). V lost 3 bases and J lost 7, with 18 bases in between. The CDR3 sequence is 16 residues long. CDR1 KGHDR and CDR2 SFDVKD come from the germline V gene.

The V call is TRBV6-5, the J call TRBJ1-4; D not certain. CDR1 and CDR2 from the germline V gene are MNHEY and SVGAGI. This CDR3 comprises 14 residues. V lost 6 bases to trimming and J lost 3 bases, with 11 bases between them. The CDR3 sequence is CASSLGGSNEKLFF. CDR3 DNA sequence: TGTGCCAGCAGCTTGGGAGGGTCTAATGAAAAACTGTTTTTT.

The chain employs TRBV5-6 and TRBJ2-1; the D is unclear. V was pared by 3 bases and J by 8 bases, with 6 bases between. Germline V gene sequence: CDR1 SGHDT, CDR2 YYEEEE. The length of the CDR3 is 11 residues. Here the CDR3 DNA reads TGTGCCAGCAGCTCCGCTTATGAGCAGTTCTTC. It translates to CASSSAYEQFF.

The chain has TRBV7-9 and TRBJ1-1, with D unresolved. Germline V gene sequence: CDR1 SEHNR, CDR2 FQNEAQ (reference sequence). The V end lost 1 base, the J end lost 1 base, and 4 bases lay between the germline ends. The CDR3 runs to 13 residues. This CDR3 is CASSLVENTEAFF. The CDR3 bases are TGTGCCAGCAGCTTAGTCGAGAACACTGAAGCTTTCTTT.

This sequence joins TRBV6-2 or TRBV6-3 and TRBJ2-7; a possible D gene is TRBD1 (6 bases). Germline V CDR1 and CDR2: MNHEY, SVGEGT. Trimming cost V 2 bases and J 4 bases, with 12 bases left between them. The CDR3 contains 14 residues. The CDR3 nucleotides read TGTGCCAGCAGTTACCCAGGGGTTAGGTACGAGCAGTACTTC. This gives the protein CASSYPGVRYEQYF.

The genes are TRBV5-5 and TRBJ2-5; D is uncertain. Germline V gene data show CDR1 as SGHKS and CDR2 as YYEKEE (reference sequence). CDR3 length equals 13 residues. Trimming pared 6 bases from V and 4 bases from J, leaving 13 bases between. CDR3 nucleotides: TGTGCCAGCAAGAGAGTAACGGGAGAGACCCAGTACTTC. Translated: CASKRVTGETQYF.

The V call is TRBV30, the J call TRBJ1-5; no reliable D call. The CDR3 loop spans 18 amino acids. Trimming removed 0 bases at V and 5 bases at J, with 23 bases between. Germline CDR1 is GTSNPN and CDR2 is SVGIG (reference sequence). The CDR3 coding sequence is TGTGCCTGGAGTGTAAGGAGAGACCTAATCCGAGGTGATCAGCCCCAGCATTTT. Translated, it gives CAWSVRRDLIRGDQPQHF. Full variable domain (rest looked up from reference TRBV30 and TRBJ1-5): SQTIHQWPATLVQPVGSPLSLECTVEGTSNPNLYWYRQAAGRGLQLLFYSVGIGQISSEVPQNLSASRPQDRQFILSSKKLLLSDSGFYLCAWSVRRDLIRGDQPQHFGDGTRLSIL.